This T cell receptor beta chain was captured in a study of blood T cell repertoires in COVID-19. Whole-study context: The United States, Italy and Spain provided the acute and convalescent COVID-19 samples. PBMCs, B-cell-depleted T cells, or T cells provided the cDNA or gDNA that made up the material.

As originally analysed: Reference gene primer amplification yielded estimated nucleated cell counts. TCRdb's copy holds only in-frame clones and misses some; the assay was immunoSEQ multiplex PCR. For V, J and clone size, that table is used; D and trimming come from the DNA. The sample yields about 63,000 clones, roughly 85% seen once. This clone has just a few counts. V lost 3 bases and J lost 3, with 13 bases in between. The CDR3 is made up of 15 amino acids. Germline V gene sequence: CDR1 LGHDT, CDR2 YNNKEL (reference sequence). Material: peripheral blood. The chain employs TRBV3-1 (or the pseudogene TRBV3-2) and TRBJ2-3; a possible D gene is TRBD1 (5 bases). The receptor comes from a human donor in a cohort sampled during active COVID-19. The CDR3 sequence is CASSHLRVGTDTQYF. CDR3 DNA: TGTGCCAGCAGCCACCTCAGGGTGGGTACAGATACGCAGTATTTT.